Listed below are T cell receptor beta chains from one sample, sequenced in a study of tumor and adjacent non-tumor tissue in lung cancer. Each CDR3 protein gets one entry after TCRdb re-called the multiplex PCR reads with MiXCR. The sample has around 50,000 distinct CDR3 sequences; roughly 60% are singletons. Input material: distant non-tumor lung tissue. These receptors were obtained from a woman aged 70-85 years with non-small cell lung cancer. Each CDR3 is given with its conserved first and last residue. Fields, in order: D gene, J gene, V gene, clone size, CDR3 DNA, CDR3 protein. A D gene is named only where the DNA matches it firmly. A clone size is listed for some rows: how often the clone was seen (once, few, many), or a class if it is expanded.

d_call: .
j_call: TRBJ2-3
v_call: TRBV11-1
clone_size: few
cdr3_nt: TGTGTCAGCAGCTTAGTTCGTCTCCACACAGATACGCAGTATTTT
cdr3_aa: CVSSLVRLHTDTQYF

d_call: TRBD2
j_call: TRBJ2-7
v_call: TRBV20-1
clone_size: .
cdr3_nt: TGCATCTCGGGGGGAGGGCCTCGCGAGCAGTACTTC
cdr3_aa: CISGGGPREQYF

d_call: .
j_call: TRBJ1-5
v_call: TRBV6-1
clone_size: .
cdr3_nt: TGTGCCAGTCAGGGGATCATTAGCAATCAGCCCCGGCATTTT
cdr3_aa: CASQGIISNQPRHF

d_call: .
j_call: TRBJ2-3
v_call: TRBV23-1
clone_size: few
cdr3_nt: TGCGCCAGCAGTCTACCCGGAAGCACAGATACGCAGTATTTT
cdr3_aa: CASSLPGSTDTQYF

d_call: .
j_call: TRBJ2-7
v_call: TRBV20-1
clone_size: many
cdr3_nt: TGCAGTGCTAGAGGGTCGAGGTACGAGCAGTACTTC
cdr3_aa: CSARGSRYEQYF

d_call: TRBD2
j_call: TRBJ2-3
v_call: TRBV6-2/TRBV6-3
clone_size: .
cdr3_nt: TGTGCCAGCAGTCCCCGGGGTACCGGGGGAGGACTAGCGCATAGCATAGATACGCAGTATTTT
cdr3_aa: CASSPRGTGGGLAHSIDTQYF

d_call: .
j_call: TRBJ2-1
v_call: TRBV11-1
clone_size: .
cdr3_nt: TGTGCCTGCAGCTTAGCCCTGGTGGGCCTGTACAATGAGCAGTTCTTC
cdr3_aa: CACSLALVGLYNEQFF

d_call: .
j_call: TRBJ1-1
v_call: TRBV5-1
clone_size: .
cdr3_nt: TGCGCCAGCAGCTTTCAACTAAACGCTGAAGCTTTCTTT
cdr3_aa: CASSFQLNAEAFF

d_call: TRBD1
j_call: TRBJ2-7
v_call: TRBV4-1
clone_size: .
cdr3_nt: TGCGCCAGCACCGCACCGGGACAGGGCTCCTACGAGCAGTACTTC
cdr3_aa: CASTAPGQGSYEQYF

d_call: TRBD1
j_call: TRBJ1-1
v_call: TRBV29-1
clone_size: .
cdr3_nt: TGCATCGCTGGGACAGGGGACCGATTTTTCTTT
cdr3_aa: CIAGTGDRFFF

d_call: .
j_call: TRBJ1-2
v_call: TRBV12-3/TRBV12-4
clone_size: .
cdr3_nt: TGTGCCGGCAGTTTACATCCCTATGGCTACACCTTC
cdr3_aa: CAGSLHPYGYTF

d_call: .
j_call: TRBJ1-2
v_call: TRBV6-1
clone_size: .
cdr3_nt: TGTGTCTCCGAAGGCCAAGATCCCGATGGCTACACCTTC
cdr3_aa: CVSEGQDPDGYTF

d_call: .
j_call: TRBJ2-1
v_call: TRBV12-3/TRBV12-4
clone_size: .
cdr3_nt: TGTGCCAGCCAAAGCGAGTTTTACAATAAGCAGTTCTTC
cdr3_aa: CASQSEFYNKQFF

d_call: TRBD1
j_call: TRBJ2-7
v_call: TRBV7-6
clone_size: .
cdr3_nt: TGTGCCAGCAGCCTGGACAGGGACTGGCCCGAGCAGTACTTC
cdr3_aa: CASSLDRDWPEQYF

d_call: .
j_call: TRBJ1-2
v_call: TRBV4-1
clone_size: .
cdr3_nt: TGCGCCAGCAGCCAAGAGGGCAGGTATGGCCGGACCTTC
cdr3_aa: CASSQEGRYGRTF

d_call: .
j_call: TRBJ2-5
v_call: TRBV29-1
clone_size: medium-sized
cdr3_nt: TGCAGCGTCAGGGGGGTCCAAGAGACCCAGTACTTC
cdr3_aa: CSVRGVQETQYF

d_call: .
j_call: TRBJ1-2
v_call: TRBV11-2
clone_size: many
cdr3_nt: TGTGCCAGCAGCTTAGATCTGGGGAGCTATGGCTACACCTTC
cdr3_aa: CASSLDLGSYGYTF

d_call: TRBD2
j_call: TRBJ2-2
v_call: TRBV5-1
clone_size: .
cdr3_nt: TGCGCCAGCAACTCATCCCGGACTAGCGTCACCGTGGAGCTGTTTTTT
cdr3_aa: CASNSSRTSVTVELFF

d_call: .
j_call: TRBJ2-7
v_call: TRBV29-1
clone_size: .
cdr3_nt: TGCAGTGTTGAAATTTGCGGGGGCGACGAGCAGTACTTC
cdr3_aa: CSVEICGGDEQYF

d_call: .
j_call: TRBJ1-1
v_call: TRBV6-8
clone_size: .
cdr3_nt: TGTGCCACCTTGGGACACCTGAACACTGAATCTTTCTTC
cdr3_aa: CATLGHLNTESFF

d_call: TRBD2
j_call: TRBJ2-1
v_call: TRBV6-2/TRBV6-3
clone_size: .
cdr3_nt: TGTACCAGCAGGGGGAGCGGGAGGGCCGGAGGTGAGCAGCTCTTC
cdr3_aa: CTSRGSGRAGGEQLF

d_call: TRBD1
j_call: TRBJ2-1
v_call: TRBV10-1
clone_size: .
cdr3_nt: TGCGCCAGCAGTGGGCTCGGCCAGGGGGCTTACAATGAGCAGTTCTTC
cdr3_aa: CASSGLGQGAYNEQFF

d_call: TRBD2
j_call: TRBJ2-2
v_call: TRBV5-1
clone_size: .
cdr3_nt: TGCGCCAGCAGGGAACGGGAGGGAGTCACCGGGGAGCTGTTTTTT
cdr3_aa: CASREREGVTGELFF

d_call: TRBD2
j_call: TRBJ2-1
v_call: TRBV19
clone_size: .
cdr3_nt: TGTGCCAGTAGTACCGGACTAGCGGGATTTTCTGGCAATGAGCAGTTCTTC
cdr3_aa: CASSTGLAGFSGNEQFF

d_call: TRBD1
j_call: TRBJ1-1
v_call: TRBV6-1
clone_size: once
cdr3_nt: TGTGCCATCATAAGGGGGCGAAACACTGAGGCTTTCTTT
cdr3_aa: CAIIRGRNTEAFF

d_call: .
j_call: TRBJ2-1
v_call: TRBV6-1
clone_size: .
cdr3_nt: TGTGCCTGCAGTGACTTTACGGGGACGAAACTTCACAATGAGCAGTTCTTC
cdr3_aa: CACSDFTGTKLHNEQFF

d_call: .
j_call: TRBJ2-2
v_call: TRBV6-1
clone_size: .
cdr3_nt: TGTGCCAGCATTGGGCGAGGAGCGGTGAACACCGGGGAGCTATTTTTT
cdr3_aa: CASIGRGAVNTGELFF

d_call: .
j_call: TRBJ1-2
v_call: TRBV4-1
clone_size: .
cdr3_nt: TGCGCTAGCAGCCAAATAACCCAGGGATGCTATGGCTACACCTTC
cdr3_aa: CASSQITQGCYGYTF

d_call: .
j_call: TRBJ1-2
v_call: TRBV6-6
clone_size: .
cdr3_nt: TGTACCAGCAGTAGAACGGCGGCCGGCTACACCTTC
cdr3_aa: CTSSRTAAGYTF

d_call: .
j_call: TRBJ2-7
v_call: TRBV7-9
clone_size: few
cdr3_nt: TGTGCCAGCAGCCCCCTTAATCGTCTCGGGGTCTCCTACGAGCAGTACTTC
cdr3_aa: CASSPLNRLGVSYEQYF

d_call: TRBD1
j_call: TRBJ1-2
v_call: TRBV10-3
clone_size: .
cdr3_nt: TGTGCCATAAGTGGGACAGAGGAAGGAGGCTACACCTTC
cdr3_aa: CAISGTEEGGYTF

d_call: TRBD2
j_call: TRBJ2-7
v_call: TRBV12-3/TRBV12-4
clone_size: once
cdr3_nt: TGTGCCAGCAGCTTTGGGGCTAGCGGGATCAGCGAGCAGTACTTT
cdr3_aa: CASSFGASGISEQYF

d_call: TRBD2
j_call: TRBJ2-7
v_call: TRBV10-1
clone_size: .
cdr3_nt: TGCGCCAGTAGTATCCAGCGGGAATACAAGCAGTACTTC
cdr3_aa: CASSIQREYKQYF

d_call: TRBD1
j_call: TRBJ1-1
v_call: TRBV6-1
clone_size: .
cdr3_nt: TGTGCCAGCACAAGGGGGCGAAACATTGATGCTTTCTTT
cdr3_aa: CASTRGRNIDAFF

d_call: TRBD2
j_call: TRBJ2-1
v_call: TRBV28
clone_size: .
cdr3_nt: TGTGCCAGCAGTTTTTCTGGCGGGAGGAGGAATCAGCAGTTCTTC
cdr3_aa: CASSFSGGRRNQQFF

d_call: .
j_call: TRBJ1-1
v_call: TRBV6-1
clone_size: .
cdr3_nt: TGTACCAGCAGTGAACCAGGGAACACTGAAGTTTTCTTT
cdr3_aa: CTSSEPGNTEVFF

d_call: .
j_call: TRBJ2-3
v_call: TRBV5-6
clone_size: .
cdr3_nt: TGTGCCAGCAGCTCCTTAACATCCGCTACAGATACGCAGTATTTT
cdr3_aa: CASSSLTSATDTQYF

d_call: TRBD2
j_call: TRBJ2-1
v_call: TRBV20-1
clone_size: .
cdr3_nt: TGCAGTGTTACGGGACTAGCAGGCGGGGGCAATGAGCAGTTCTTC
cdr3_aa: CSVTGLAGGGNEQFF

d_call: .
j_call: TRBJ2-1
v_call: TRBV29-1
clone_size: .
cdr3_nt: TGCGGCGTTAAGCAGGAGGGCCGGAATGAACAGTTCTTC
cdr3_aa: CGVKQEGRNEQFF

d_call: .
j_call: TRBJ2-1
v_call: TRBV6-5
clone_size: many
cdr3_nt: TGTGCCAGCAGCCAAGCGGAGACCTACAATGAGCAGTTCTTC
cdr3_aa: CASSQAETYNEQFF

d_call: .
j_call: TRBJ2-7
v_call: TRBV29-1
clone_size: .
cdr3_nt: TGCAGCGCTGGGAACCGGGACGGACCCTACGAGCAGTGCTTC
cdr3_aa: CSAGNRDGPYEQCF

d_call: TRBD2
j_call: TRBJ2-1
v_call: TRBV5-4
clone_size: .
cdr3_nt: TGTACCAGCAGCTTGGGGCTAGCGGGCGGCGGAGAGCAGTTCTTC
cdr3_aa: CTSSLGLAGGGEQFF

d_call: .
j_call: TRBJ1-1
v_call: TRBV14
clone_size: many
cdr3_nt: TGTGCCAGCAGCCAACAGGTACTGGAGAACACTGAAGCTTTCTTT
cdr3_aa: CASSQQVLENTEAFF

d_call: .
j_call: TRBJ1-1
v_call: TRBV12-3/TRBV12-4
clone_size: .
cdr3_nt: TGTGCCAGTAGCATAACAGGGATGAACACTAAAGCTTTCTTT
cdr3_aa: CASSITGMNTKAFF

d_call: .
j_call: TRBJ2-3
v_call: TRBV12-3/TRBV12-4
clone_size: .
cdr3_nt: TGTGCCAGCAGTTTGGGCGGGGCGGATTCGCAGTATTTT
cdr3_aa: CASSLGGADSQYF

d_call: .
j_call: TRBJ1-2
v_call: TRBV4-1
clone_size: .
cdr3_nt: TGTACCAGCAGCCAAGAAGGGGGGGCTAACTATTGCTACACCTTC
cdr3_aa: CTSSQEGGANYCYTF

d_call: TRBD2
j_call: TRBJ2-1
v_call: TRBV6-2/TRBV6-3
clone_size: .
cdr3_nt: TGTGCCAGCAGTTTCGGGACTAGCGGGTGGACGCGTAATAAGCAGTTCTTC
cdr3_aa: CASSFGTSGWTRNKQFF

d_call: TRBD2
j_call: TRBJ2-3
v_call: TRBV6-2/TRBV6-3
clone_size: many
cdr3_nt: TGTGCCAGCAGTCCCTTTTCCGGACTAGCGGGGACAGATACGCAGTATTTT
cdr3_aa: CASSPFSGLAGTDTQYF

d_call: .
j_call: TRBJ2-3
v_call: TRBV6-6
clone_size: once
cdr3_nt: TGTGCCAGTAGTTACTCCATCTCGGACATGGGTAGTACAGATACGCAGTATTTT
cdr3_aa: CASSYSISDMGSTDTQYF